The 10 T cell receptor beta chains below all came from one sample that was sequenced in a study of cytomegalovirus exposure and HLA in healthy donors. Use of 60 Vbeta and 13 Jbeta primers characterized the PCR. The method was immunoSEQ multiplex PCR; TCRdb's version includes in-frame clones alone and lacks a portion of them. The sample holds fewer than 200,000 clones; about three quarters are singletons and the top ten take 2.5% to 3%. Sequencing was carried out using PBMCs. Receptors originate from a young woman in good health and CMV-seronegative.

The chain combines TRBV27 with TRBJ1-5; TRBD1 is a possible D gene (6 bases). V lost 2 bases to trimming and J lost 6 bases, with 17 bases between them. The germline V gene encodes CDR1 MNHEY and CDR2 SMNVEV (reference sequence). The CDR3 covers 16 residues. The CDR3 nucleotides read TGTGCCAGCAGTTTAGTTGGGGGGCGCGGGAGTCAGCCCCAGCATTTT. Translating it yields CASSLVGGRGSQPQHF.

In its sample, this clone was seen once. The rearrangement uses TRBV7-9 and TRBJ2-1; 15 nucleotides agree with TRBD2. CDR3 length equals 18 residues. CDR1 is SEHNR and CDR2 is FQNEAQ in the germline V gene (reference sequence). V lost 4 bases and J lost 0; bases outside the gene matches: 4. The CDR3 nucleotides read TGTGCCAGCAGCTCGGGACTAGCGGGAGGAAGCTCCTACAATGAGCAGTTCTTC. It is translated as CASSSGLAGGSSYNEQFF.

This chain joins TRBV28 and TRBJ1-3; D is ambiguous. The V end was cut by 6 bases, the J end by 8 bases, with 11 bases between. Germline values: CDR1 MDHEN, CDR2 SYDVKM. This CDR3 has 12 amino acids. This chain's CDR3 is CASSQLRDTIYF. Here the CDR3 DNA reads TGTGCCAGCAGCCAACTACGTGACACCATATATTTT.

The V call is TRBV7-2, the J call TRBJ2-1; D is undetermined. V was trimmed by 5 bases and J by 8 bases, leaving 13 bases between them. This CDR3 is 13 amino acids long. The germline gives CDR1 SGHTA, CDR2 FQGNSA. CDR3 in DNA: TGTGCCAGCAGCCCCGCCTTGGGCGATGAGCAGTTCTTC. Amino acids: CASSPALGDEQFF.

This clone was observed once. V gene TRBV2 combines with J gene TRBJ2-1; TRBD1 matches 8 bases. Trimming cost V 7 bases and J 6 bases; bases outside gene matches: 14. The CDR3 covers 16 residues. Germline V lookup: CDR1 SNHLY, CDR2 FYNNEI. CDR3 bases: TGTGCCAGCATGGGACTCCGGGACAGGCTCTTCAATGAGCAGTTCTTC. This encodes CASMGLRDRLFNEQFF. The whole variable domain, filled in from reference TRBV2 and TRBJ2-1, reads EPEVTQTPSHQVTQMGQEVILRCVPISNHLYFYWYRQILGQKVEFLVSFYNNEISEKSEIFDDQFSVERPDGSNFTLKIRSTKLEDSAMYFCASMGLRDRLFNEQFFGPGTRLTVL.

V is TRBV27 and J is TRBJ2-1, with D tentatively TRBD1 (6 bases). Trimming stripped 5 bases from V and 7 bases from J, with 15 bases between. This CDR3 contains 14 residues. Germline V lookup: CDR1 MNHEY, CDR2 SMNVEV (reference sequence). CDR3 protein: CASSPTQGLNEQFF. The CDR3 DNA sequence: TGTGCCAGCAGTCCAACACAGGGCTTGAATGAGCAGTTCTTC.

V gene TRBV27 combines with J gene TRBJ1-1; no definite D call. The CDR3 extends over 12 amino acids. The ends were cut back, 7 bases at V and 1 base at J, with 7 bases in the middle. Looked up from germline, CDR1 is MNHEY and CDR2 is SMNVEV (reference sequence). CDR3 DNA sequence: TGTGCCAGCATCGCAGAGAACACTGAAGCTTTCTTT. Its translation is CASIAENTEAFF.

This chain's CDR3 is CASSPGGLVGYEQYF. CDR3 DNA sequence: TGTGCCAGCAGTCCAGGGGGACTAGTTGGATACGAGCAGTACTTC. J is TRBJ2-7 and V is TRBV28, with TRBD2 as a possible D gene (8 bases). Germline lookup yields CDR1 MDHEN and CDR2 SYDVKM. This CDR3 contains 15 residues. The germline V and J ends were trimmed by 5 bases and 4 bases, with 18 bases remaining between them.

The CDR3 loop reads CASSPPTSGPYNEQFF. CDR3 sequence (DNA): TGTGCCAGCTCACCACCGACTAGCGGACCTTACAATGAGCAGTTCTTC. The chain carries TRBV18 and TRBJ2-1; 9 bases align to TRBD2. Germline CDR1 and CDR2: KGHSH and LQKENI. The CDR3 runs 16 residues. Trimming cost V 0 bases and J 4 bases; bases outside gene matches: 4.

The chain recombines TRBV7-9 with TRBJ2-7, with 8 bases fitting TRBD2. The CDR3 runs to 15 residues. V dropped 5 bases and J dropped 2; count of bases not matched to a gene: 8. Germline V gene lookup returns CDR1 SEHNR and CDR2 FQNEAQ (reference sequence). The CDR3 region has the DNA TGTGCCAGCAGCCCGCGGGGGACTAGAACCTACGAGCAGTACTTC. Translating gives CASSPRGTRTYEQYF.